One sample yielded the 27 T cell receptor beta chains listed below, sequenced in a study of STAT5B mutations in CD4+ large granular lymphocyte leukemia. Profiled with immunoSEQ multiplex PCR; TCRdb holds only in-frame clones, not every one. The sample includes just over 40,000 clones, 81% of them seen just once. The sequencing input was CD4+ T cells from blood buffy coats. These receptors all come from a human donor in good health.

This clone has just one count. This chain links TRBV6-5 with TRBJ2-1; perhaps TRBD1 as D (6 bases). The CDR3 is made up of 14 amino acids. Trimming took 0 bases from V and 7 from J, leaving 10 bases between them. The germline CDR1 and CDR2 sequences are MNHEY and SVGAGI. In DNA, the CDR3 is TGTGCCAGCAGTTACTCTACAGGGAGAAATGAGCAGTTCTTC. Protein product: CASSYSTGRNEQFF.

The sample holds a few counts of this clone. CDR3 loop: CASSVPGTGRETQYF. The CDR3 nucleotides are TGTGCCAGCAGTGTCCCCGGGACAGGGCGAGAGACCCAGTACTTC. The chain carries TRBV27 and TRBJ2-5, with 9 bases identical to TRBD1. The V segment lost 5 bases and the J segment 4 bases; nucleotides outside the gene matches: 8. This CDR3 region has 15 residues. The germline gives CDR1 MNHEY, CDR2 SMNVEV (reference sequence).

V is TRBV7-8 and J is TRBJ2-2, with 12 bases identical to TRBD2. The CDR3 runs 15 residues. Germline CDR1 is SGHVS and CDR2 is FQNEAQ. After removal of 3 bases from V and 5 bases from J, the junction contained 1 base not matched to a gene. CDR3 sequence (DNA): TGTGCCAGCAGCTTCGGACTAGCGGGAACCGGGGAGCTGTTTTTT. Protein: CASSFGLAGTGELFF.

CDR3 amino acids: CASSSEGLRGYGYTF. DNA for the CDR3: TGTGCCAGCAGTTCGGAAGGGCTGAGGGGTTATGGCTACACCTTC. The chain couples TRBV27 to TRBJ1-2, with D possibly being TRBD1 (5 bases). CDR1 and CDR2 (germline): MNHEY, SMNVEV (reference sequence). The CDR3 loop spans 15 amino acids. V was trimmed by 4 bases and J by 5 bases, leaving 17 bases between them.

This clone was counted a few times. At the DNA level, this CDR3 is encoded by other sequences in the same sample as well. The V and J genes are TRBV2 and TRBJ1-1; D not certain. Germline V CDR1 and CDR2: SNHLY, FYNNEI. V lost 8 bases, J lost 1 base, and 8 bases lay in between. The CDR3 spans 12 residues. CDR3 loop: CASRDGNTEAFF. For the CDR3, the DNA is TGTGCCAGCCGAGACGGGAACACTGAAGCTTTCTTT.

The chain uses TRBV28 and TRBJ1-5; D remains ambiguous. The V end was cut by 3 bases, the J end by 11 bases, with 11 bases between. The CDR3 has 12 residues. The germline gives CDR1 MDHEN, CDR2 SYDVKM. The CDR3 loop is CASSFPRLAQHF. The CDR3 coding sequence is TGTGCCAGCAGTTTCCCGAGGCTGGCCCAGCATTTT.

This chain links TRBV5-1 with TRBJ2-5; D gene unclear. CDR3 size: 13 residues. Trimming pared 4 bases from V and 5 bases from J, leaving 12 bases between. Germline lookup yields CDR1 SGHRS and CDR2 YFSETQ. This chain's CDR3 is CASSPAPPETQYF. In DNA, the CDR3 is TGCGCCAGCAGCCCCGCCCCCCCGGAGACCCAGTACTTC.

This clone has more than one count but fewer than ten. The chain employs TRBV6-1 and TRBJ2-2; tentative D call: TRBD2 (6 bases). CDR1 MNHNS and CDR2 SASEGT come from the germline V gene. Trimming pared 5 bases from V and 13 bases from J, leaving 17 bases between. The CDR3 runs to 13 residues. Here the CDR3 reads CASSTRPGEGLFF. CDR3 nucleotides: TGTGCCAGCAGTACCCGCCCGGGGGAAGGGCTGTTTTTT.

The chain combines TRBV28 with TRBJ1-1, with TRBD1 matching 11 bases. CDR1 is MDHEN and CDR2 is SYDVKM in the germline V gene. CDR3 length equals 15 residues. The junction had 3 bases not matched to a gene; V was cut back by 6 bases and J by 0 bases. This CDR3 is CASRWGQGVNTEAFF. The CDR3 DNA reads TGTGCCAGCAGGTGGGGACAGGGGGTGAACACTGAAGCTTTCTTT. The variable domain in full, with the rest retrieved from reference TRBV28 and TRBJ1-1, is DVKVTQSSRYLVKRTGEKVFLECVQDMDHENMFWYRQDPGLGLRLIYFSYDVKMKEKGDIPEGYSVSREKKERFSLILESASTNQTSMYLCASRWGQGVNTEAFFGQGTRLTVV.

This rearrangement joins TRBV28 to TRBJ2-7; no definite D call. CDR1 is MDHEN, CDR2 SYDVKM, per germline. Trimming stripped 0 bases from V and 9 bases from J, with 9 bases between. The CDR3 runs to 12 residues. Written as DNA, the CDR3 is TGTGCCAGCAGTTTATGGGGCGTAGGGCAGTACTTC. It specifies CASSLWGVGQYF.

The count of this clone is one. The chain couples TRBV11-1 to TRBJ1-2; no firm D call. The V gene lost 5 bases and the J gene lost 7 bases, with 14 bases spanning the gap. Germline lookup yields CDR1 SGHAT and CDR2 FQDESV (reference sequence). The CDR3 runs 13 residues. The CDR3 spells CASSQQREVGYTF. CDR3 coding DNA: TGTGCCAGCAGCCAACAAAGAGAGGTTGGCTACACCTTC. Combining the CDR3 with reference TRBV11-1 and TRBJ1-2 gives the whole variable domain EAEVAQSPRYKITEKSQAVAFWCDPISGHATLYWYRQILGQGPELLVQFQDESVVDDSQLPKDRFSAERLKGVDSTLKIQPAELGDSAMYLCASSQQREVGYTFGSGTRLTVV.

The genes are TRBV30 and TRBJ1-2; 9 bases line up with TRBD1. From germline, CDR1 is GTSNPN and CDR2 SVGIG (reference sequence). There are 14 residues in the CDR3. Germline trimming cut 4 bases from V and 2 bases from J; bases unmatched to any gene: 5. The CDR3: CAWNQGQGNYGYTF. The CDR3 DNA reads as TGTGCCTGGAACCAAGGACAGGGGAACTATGGCTACACCTTC.

The chain combines TRBV7-2 with TRBJ2-7, with D unclear. The CDR3 consists of 15 residues. In germline, CDR1 is SGHTA, CDR2 FQGNSA. Trimming shortened V by 5 bases and J by 0 bases, and 14 bases separated the two germline ends. CDR3: CASSPRTVSSYEQYF. CDR3 bases: TGTGCCAGCAGCCCGCGGACGGTGAGCTCCTACGAGCAGTACTTC.

This sequence joins TRBV5-4 and TRBJ2-2; D is perhaps TRBD1 or TRBD2 (5 bases each). V was shortened by 0 bases and J by 2 bases, with 8 bases between the two germline ends. This CDR3 contains 15 residues. Germline-derived CDR1 and CDR2 are SGHNT and YYREEE (reference sequence). The CDR3: CASSLGGSNTGELFF. In DNA form, the CDR3 reads TGTGCCAGCAGCTTGGGGGGGTCAAACACCGGGGAGCTGTTTTTT.

The chain combines TRBV6-4 with TRBJ2-5; 7 nucleotides align to TRBD2. The ends lost 6 bases at V and 2 bases at J; junction bases unmatched: 6. The CDR3 consists of 14 residues. CDR1 is MRHNA, CDR2 SNTAGT, per germline. CDR3 sequence reads: CASRRTGGQETQYF. The CDR3 DNA reads TGTGCCAGCAGAAGAACCGGGGGGCAAGAGACCCAGTACTTC.

This chain uses TRBV4-1 with TRBJ2-7; 11 positions match TRBD1. The CDR3 sequence is 15 residues long. In germline, CDR1 is MGHRA, CDR2 YSYEKL. The ends lost 3 bases at V and 1 base at J; junction bases unmatched: 2. CDR3 protein: CASSQGQGVSYEQYF. Here the CDR3 DNA reads TGCGCCAGCAGCCAGGGACAGGGGGTGTCCTACGAGCAGTACTTC.

The V gene is TRBV4-3, the J gene TRBJ2-3; D not certain. Per germline, CDR1 LGHNA and CDR2 YSLEER. The CDR3 runs 14 residues. V shed 2 bases and J shed 0 bases, with 6 bases lying between them. The CDR3 DNA is TGCGCCAGCAGCCAACTCTTGAGCACAGATACGCAGTATTTT. It specifies CASSQLLSTDTQYF.

CDR3 in DNA: TGTGCCTGGAGTCAACCACAGGATGGAAACACCATATATTTT. It yields the protein CAWSQPQDGNTIYF. The rearrangement links TRBV30 to TRBJ1-3, with D possibly TRBD1 on 5 matching bases. The CDR3 is 14 amino acids. CDR1 and CDR2 from the germline V gene are GTSNPN and SVGIG (reference sequence). The germline V and J ends were trimmed by 2 bases and 3 bases, with 11 bases remaining between them.

This clone was found a few times. This chain joins TRBV30 and TRBJ1-4; D might be TRBD1 (5 bases). Trimming shortened V by 0 bases and J by 7 bases, and 12 bases separated the two germline ends. CDR1 and CDR2 (germline): GTSNPN, SVGIG (reference sequence). This CDR3 is built from 14 residues. In DNA, the CDR3 is TGTGCCTGGAGTGTGGGCGGGGCGGGTGAAAAACTGTTTTTT. Its protein product is CAWSVGGAGEKLFF.

This chain connects TRBV4-2 to TRBJ1-3, with 7 bases that match TRBD1. J was trimmed by 3 bases and V by 2 bases; bases with no gene match: 7. Germline V gene lookup returns CDR1 LGHNA and CDR2 YNFKEQ. The CDR3 sequence is 16 residues long. This CDR3 is CASSQNDRESGNTIYF. The CDR3 bases are TGTGCCAGCAGCCAAAACGACAGGGAGAGTGGAAACACCATATATTTT.

This clone is a singleton in its sample. The chain links TRBV30 to TRBJ1-6; no firm D call. Germline CDR1 GTSNPN, CDR2 SVGIG (reference sequence). The CDR3 loop spans 14 amino acids. V shed 1 base and J shed 4 bases, with 8 bases lying between them. The CDR3 DNA follows: TGTGCCTGGAGTGAGGAGGGTTATAATTCACCCCTCCACTTT. Protein product: CAWSEEGYNSPLHF.

CDR3 nucleotide sequence: TGTGCCAGCAGCTTAGATCCCGAGAGCTCTGGAAACACCATATATTTT. Its translation is CASSLDPESSGNTIYF. V is TRBV11-3 and J is TRBJ1-3, with no clear D. CDR1 SGHNT and CDR2 YENEEA come from the germline V gene. Trimming removed 0 bases at V and 0 bases at J, with 9 bases between. The length of the CDR3 is 16 residues.

The V and J genes are TRBV6-6 and TRBJ1-6, with 8 positions matching TRBD1. CDR3 length: 14 amino acids. The germline V gene encodes CDR1 MNHNY and CDR2 SVGAGI (reference sequence). After removal of 4 bases from V and 12 bases from J, the junction contained 8 bases not matched to a gene. CDR3 protein: CASSSGDRTKPLHF. The CDR3 nucleotides are TGTGCCAGCAGTTCCGGGGACAGGACTAAACCCCTCCACTTT.

The chain combines TRBV7-8 with TRBJ1-5; TRBD1 is a possible D gene (6 bases). The CDR3 sequence is 13 residues long. Trimming took 5 bases from V and 4 from J, leaving 9 bases between them. CDR1 SGHVS and CDR2 FQNEAQ come from the germline V gene. The CDR3 protein is CASSPQGNQPQHF. As DNA, the CDR3 is TGTGCCAGCAGCCCACAGGGAAATCAGCCCCAGCATTTT.

The gene calls are TRBV5-1 and TRBJ2-3; a possible D gene is TRBD2 (6 bases). CDR3 size: 16 residues. Between the trimmed V and J ends, which lost 0 bases and 1 base, there was a span of 12 bases. Germline V gives CDR1 SGHRS, CDR2 YFSETQ. The CDR3 sequence is CASSLAVGTRTDTQYF. The CDR3 coding sequence is TGCGCCAGCAGCTTGGCCGTTGGGACTCGCACAGATACGCAGTATTTT.

The rearrangement links TRBV7-9 to TRBJ2-3, with D perhaps matching TRBD1 (7 bases). The germline V and J ends were trimmed by 2 bases and 4 bases, with 10 bases remaining between them. The germline V gene has CDR1 SEHNR and CDR2 FQNEAQ (reference sequence). The CDR3 consists of 14 residues. The CDR3 here is CASSLTRGADTQYF. CDR3 DNA sequence: TGTGCCAGCAGCTTAACCAGGGGGGCAGATACGCAGTATTTT.

This chain uses TRBV6-1 with TRBJ2-3, with TRBD2 as a possible D gene (6 bases). This CDR3 is built from 13 residues. V lost 7 bases to trimming and J lost 2 bases, with 10 bases between them. The V gene's germline CDR1 is MNHNS and CDR2 SASEGT. DNA for the CDR3: TGTGCCAGCACGAGCGGGTCCACAGATACGCAGTATTTT. Translation: CASTSGSTDTQYF.